This T cell receptor (beta chain) was retrieved from a study of blood T cell repertoires in COVID-19. Whole-study context: The study drew acute and convalescent COVID-19 samples from the United States, Italy and Spain. From T cells, B-cell-depleted T cells, or PBMCs came the material, which was cDNA or gDNA.

The length of the CDR3 is 16 residues. Looked up from germline, CDR1 is LGHDT and CDR2 is YNNKEL (reference sequence). The J segment lost 0 bases and the V segment lost 5 bases, leaving 7 bases of the junction unmatched. Per the study methods: Amplifying reference gene primers gave estimates of nucleated cell counts. Using immunoSEQ multiplex PCR, the repertoire was profiled, and TCRdb retains in-frame clones only, with some absent. The V and J calls and clone size were taken over from that table, and D and trimming were inferred from the DNA. The sample records about 15,000 clones, roughly nine tenths being singletons.

The chain couples TRBV3-1 (or the pseudogene TRBV3-2) to TRBJ1-3; 7 bases fit TRBD1. The TCR was taken from a man in his fifties with active COVID-19. Sequencing was done on a sample of peripheral blood. For the CDR3, the DNA is TGTGCCAGCAGCTATCGGACAGGAAGCTCTGGAAACACCATATATTTT. Its protein is CASSYRTGSSGNTIYF.